The 23 T cell receptor beta chains below come from one sample, sequenced in a study of CD8 T cells in Susac syndrome. Random hexamers were used to reverse transcribe an amount of about 0.45 to 1 ug RNA. A single record per CDR3 protein comes from TCRdb applying MiXCR to the immunoSEQ multiplex PCR reads. The sample comprises over 95,000 distinct CDR3 sequences, around 90% of which are singletons, and less than 0.15% rests with the top ten. The sequenced sample consisted of CD4+ T cells from PBMCs. These receptors originate from a human donor in good health.

The chain joins TRBV7-2 to TRBJ2-1; 10 positions agree with TRBD1. There are 16 residues in the CDR3. CDR1 is SGHTA, CDR2 FQGNSA, per germline. V dropped 6 bases and J dropped 6; count of bases not matched to a gene: 11. The DNA for the CDR3 is TGTGCCAGCAGTCGCCGACAGGGGGCCTTGGGCAATGAGCAGTTCTTC. Its protein product is CASSRRQGALGNEQFF.

This rearrangement joins TRBV5-4 to TRBJ2-5, with 9 bases matching TRBD1. This CDR3 is built from 14 residues. Looked up from germline, CDR1 is SGHNT and CDR2 is YYREEE (reference sequence). The J segment lost 5 bases and the V segment lost 5 bases, leaving 7 bases of the junction unmatched. The CDR3 loop is CASRLQGARETQYF. Here the CDR3 DNA reads TGTGCCAGCAGACTACAGGGGGCGCGGGAGACCCAGTACTTC. Together with reference TRBV5-4 and TRBJ2-5, the CDR3 gives the full variable domain: ETGVTQSPTHLIKTRGQQVTLRCSSQSGHNTVSWYQQALGQGPQFIFQYYREEENGRGNFPPRFSGLQFPNYSSELNVNALELDDSALYLCASRLQGARETQYFGPGTRLLVL.

V usage is TRBV12-3 or TRBV12-4 and J usage is TRBJ1-2, with D possibly being TRBD1 (5 bases). CDR3 length equals 16 residues. Trimming stripped 3 bases from V and 4 bases from J, with 18 bases between. As DNA, the CDR3 is TGTGCCAGCAGTTTCTGGGGCCAGCTCAAGGGCTATGGCTACACCTTC. Translating gives CASSFWGQLKGYGYTF.

The chain employs TRBV3-1 and TRBJ1-2, with 7 bases fitting TRBD1. With V trimmed by 2 bases and J by 8 bases, 5 bases remained unmatched. CDR1 and CDR2 (germline): LGHDT, YNNKEL (reference sequence). The CDR3 has 13 residues. This CDR3 is CASSQPGGGGYTF. In nucleotides, the CDR3 is TGTGCCAGCAGCCAACCAGGGGGAGGCGGCTACACCTTC.

V and J are TRBV29-1 and TRBJ1-4; D may be TRBD1 (5 bases). Germline V gene lookup returns CDR1 SQVTM and CDR2 ANQGSEA. CDR3 length equals 13 residues. V was pared by 5 bases and J by 5 bases, with 12 bases between. CDR3 residues: CSVMRGRNEKLFF. CDR3 coding DNA: TGCAGCGTTATGAGGGGAAGAAATGAAAAACTGTTTTTT.

The chain combines TRBV6-2 or TRBV6-3 with TRBJ2-1, with D uncertain. This CDR3 has 14 amino acids. Trimming removed 2 bases from V and 4 bases from J, with 9 bases in between. CDR1 MNHEY and CDR2 SVGEGT come from the germline V gene. CDR3 bases: TGTGCCAGCAGTTACCTTATGGAATACAATGAGCAGTTCTTC. Translated: CASSYLMEYNEQFF.

The gene calls are TRBV25-1 and TRBJ1-2; possibly TRBD1 for D (6 bases). The CDR3 length is 17 residues. V was shortened by 1 base and J by 8 bases, with 23 bases between the two germline ends. The germline V gene has CDR1 MGHDK and CDR2 SYGVNS. CDR3 amino acids: CASSELGGGASLRGYTF. The CDR3, as DNA: TGTGCCAGCAGTGAATTAGGGGGGGGCGCTTCCCTCCGGGGCTACACCTTC.

This clonotype was counted once. J is TRBJ2-2 and V is TRBV5-4; D is possibly TRBD1 (5 bases). Per the germline V gene, CDR1 is SGHNT and CDR2 is YYREEE (reference sequence). The CDR3 is 15 amino acids. The V end was cut by 0 bases, the J end by 6 bases, with 12 bases between. CDR3: CASSLEAAGSGELFF. The CDR3 DNA reads as TGTGCCAGCAGCTTGGAGGCAGCAGGGTCCGGGGAGCTGTTTTTT.

The chain joins TRBV7-9 to TRBJ2-2, with 7 bases identical to TRBD1. The junction had 3 bases not matched to a gene; V was cut back by 4 bases and J by 4 bases. Germline V gene sequence: CDR1 SEHNR, CDR2 FQNEAQ (reference sequence). This CDR3 has 14 amino acids. The CDR3 spells CASSSGTVTGELFF. The CDR3 bases are TGTGCCAGCAGCTCCGGGACAGTCACCGGGGAGCTGTTTTTT.

The chain joins TRBV5-1 to TRBJ2-3, with D perhaps TRBD1 or TRBD2 (5 bases each). The CDR3 runs 17 residues. Germline V gene sequence: CDR1 SGHRS, CDR2 YFSETQ. The V and J ends lost 0 bases and 4 bases respectively, with 18 bases between them. The CDR3 DNA sequence: TGCGCCAGCAGCTTGGGAGGGGTTGGTCGCGGCGCAGATACGCAGTATTTT. Protein: CASSLGGVGRGADTQYF. The full variable domain, its missing parts supplied by reference TRBV5-1 and TRBJ2-3, is KAGVTQTPRYLIKTRGQQVTLSCSPISGHRSVSWYQQTPGQGLQFLFEYFSETQRNKGNFPGRFSGRQFSNSRSEMNVSTLELGDSALYLCASSLGGVGRGADTQYFGPGTRLTVL.

The chain is built from TRBV4-2 and TRBJ2-1; D is tentatively TRBD1 or TRBD2 (5 bases each). The V and J ends lost 0 bases and 5 bases respectively, with 11 bases between them. The CDR3 contains 15 residues. Germline V gene data show CDR1 as LGHNA and CDR2 as YNFKEQ. The CDR3 nucleotides read TGTGCCAGCAGCCAAGATCTGGGACGCCACAATGAGCAGTTCTTC. Protein sequence: CASSQDLGRHNEQFF.

The rearrangement joins TRBV10-3 to TRBJ2-2, with a weak D call TRBD2 (6 bases). CDR1 is ENHRY and CDR2 is SYGVKD in the germline V gene. This CDR3 region has 15 residues. V was cut by 9 bases and J by 5 bases, with 19 bases left in between. The CDR3 loop is CAISLREGGTGELFF. In DNA, the CDR3 is TGTGCCATTAGTCTTAGGGAAGGAGGGACCGGGGAGCTGTTTTTT.

This clonotype was counted once. The chain carries TRBV20-1 and TRBJ2-5, with D tentatively TRBD1 (5 bases). Per the germline V gene, CDR1 is DFQATT and CDR2 is SNEGSKA (reference sequence). V gave up 3 bases and J gave up 1 base, with 12 bases separating them. This CDR3 has 14 amino acids. Here the CDR3 DNA reads TGCAGTGCTAGTCTTCCTACAGGCCAAGAGACCCAGTACTTC. Amino acids: CSASLPTGQETQYF.

The chain recombines TRBV3-1 with TRBJ1-5; D is unclear. This CDR3 has 14 residues. Germline assignment: CDR1 LGHDT and CDR2 YNNKEL (reference sequence). V lost 3 bases to trimming and J lost 2 bases, with 8 bases between them. CDR3 residues: CASSHQPGNQPQHF. The CDR3 DNA is TGTGCCAGCAGCCATCAGCCAGGCAATCAGCCCCAGCATTTT. The variable domain in full, completed from reference TRBV3-1 and TRBJ1-5, reads DTAVSQTPKYLVTQMGNDKSIKCEQNLGHDTMYWYKQDSKKFLKIMFSYNNKELIINETVPNRFSPKSPDKAHLNLHINSLELGDSAVYFCASSHQPGNQPQHFGDGTRLSIL.

This clonotype was observed a few times. V and J are TRBV6-5 and TRBJ2-5; D call uncertain. Germline-derived CDR1 and CDR2 are MNHEY and SVGAGI. CDR3 size: 13 residues. With 0 bases removed from V and 3 bases from J, the gap between germline ends came to 5 bases. The CDR3 protein is CASSYSAEETQYF. The CDR3 DNA follows: TGTGCCAGCAGTTACTCGGCCGAAGAGACCCAGTACTTC.

The chain carries TRBV9 and TRBJ2-1; D not certain. Trimming shortened V by 1 base and J by 0 bases, and 8 bases separated the two germline ends. The length of the CDR3 is 15 residues. Per the germline V gene, CDR1 is SGDLS and CDR2 is YYNGEE. CDR3 sequence (DNA): TGTGCCAGCAGCGTAAGCGAGTACTCCTACAATGAGCAGTTCTTC. It translates to CASSVSEYSYNEQFF.

The chain carries TRBV19 and TRBJ2-1; either TRBD1 or TRBD2 may supply D (6 bases each). V was pared by 10 bases and J by 2 bases, with 18 bases between. The CDR3 sequence is 15 residues long. Germline-derived CDR1 and CDR2 are LNHDA and SQIVND (reference sequence). The CDR3 nucleotides are TGTGCCACCGGGGGTGGGGGCCAAACCTACAATGAGCAGTTCTTC. Its translation is CATGGGGQTYNEQFF.

This clonotype has a single count. The rearrangement uses TRBV21-1 and TRBJ1-2; TRBD1, the D gene given by the table, was not confirmed from the DNA. TRBV21-1 is labeled a pseudogene. This CDR3 has 16 residues. CDR3 DNA: TGTGCCAGCAGCACGCCCGGGACAGGGGGCTATTGGGGCTACACCTTC. It specifies CASSTPGTGGYWGYTF.

Written as DNA, the CDR3 is TGTGCCAGCAGCTTAGTAGGCCAGACTATGAACACCGGGGAGCTGTTTTTT. As protein: CASSLVGQTMNTGELFF. The chain is built from TRBV7-2 and TRBJ2-2; D is perhaps TRBD2 (5 bases). Trimming took 1 base from V and 1 from J, leaving 13 bases between them. The CDR3 loop spans 17 amino acids. Germline values: CDR1 SGHTA, CDR2 FQGNSA.

The chain carries TRBV28 and TRBJ1-3; no clear D gene. Germline assignment: CDR1 MDHEN and CDR2 SYDVKM. The CDR3 totals 13 residues. Trimming removed 5 bases at V and 0 bases at J, with 5 bases between. CDR3 DNA sequence: TGTGCCAGCAGTGGCCTCTCTGGAAACACCATATATTTT. Translated: CASSGLSGNTIYF.

This chain links TRBV2 with TRBJ2-7; D is uncertain. The ends were cut back, 0 bases at V and 2 bases at J, with 8 bases in the middle. CDR3 length: 14 residues. Germline values: CDR1 SNHLY, CDR2 FYNNEI. CDR3 residues: CASSEAGTTYEQYF. Here the CDR3 DNA reads TGTGCCAGCAGTGAAGCGGGCACTACCTACGAGCAGTACTTC.

The gene calls are TRBV3-1 and TRBJ1-1; D gene uncertain. V lost 8 bases and J lost 4, with 8 bases in between. The CDR3 runs to 11 residues. Germline CDR1 LGHDT, CDR2 YNNKEL (reference sequence). Here the CDR3 DNA reads TGTGCCAGCGTCCTCGGCACTGAAGCTTTCTTT. Its translation: CASVLGTEAFF.

The V and J genes are TRBV20-1 and TRBJ2-2; a possible D gene is TRBD2 (10 bases). V gave up 3 bases and J gave up 4 bases, with 27 bases separating them. The length of the CDR3 is 19 residues. CDR1 DFQATT and CDR2 SNEGSKA come from the germline V gene (reference sequence). The CDR3 is CSASDRGIAGGLGTGELFF. The CDR3 nucleotides read TGCAGTGCTAGCGACAGGGGGATAGCGGGAGGCCTGGGCACCGGGGAGCTGTTTTTT.